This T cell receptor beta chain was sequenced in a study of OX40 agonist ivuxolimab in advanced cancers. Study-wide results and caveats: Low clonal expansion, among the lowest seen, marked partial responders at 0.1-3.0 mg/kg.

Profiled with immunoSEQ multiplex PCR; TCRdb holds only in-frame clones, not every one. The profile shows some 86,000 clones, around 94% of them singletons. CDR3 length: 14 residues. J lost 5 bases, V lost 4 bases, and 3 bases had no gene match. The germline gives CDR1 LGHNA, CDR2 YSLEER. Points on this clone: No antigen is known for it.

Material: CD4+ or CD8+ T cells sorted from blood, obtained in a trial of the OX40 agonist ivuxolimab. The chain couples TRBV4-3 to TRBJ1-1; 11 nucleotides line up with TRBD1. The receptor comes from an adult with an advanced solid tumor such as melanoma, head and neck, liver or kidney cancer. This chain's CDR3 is CASSLGTGGTEAFF. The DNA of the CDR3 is TGCGCCAGCAGCCTCGGGACAGGGGGGACTGAAGCTTTCTTT.